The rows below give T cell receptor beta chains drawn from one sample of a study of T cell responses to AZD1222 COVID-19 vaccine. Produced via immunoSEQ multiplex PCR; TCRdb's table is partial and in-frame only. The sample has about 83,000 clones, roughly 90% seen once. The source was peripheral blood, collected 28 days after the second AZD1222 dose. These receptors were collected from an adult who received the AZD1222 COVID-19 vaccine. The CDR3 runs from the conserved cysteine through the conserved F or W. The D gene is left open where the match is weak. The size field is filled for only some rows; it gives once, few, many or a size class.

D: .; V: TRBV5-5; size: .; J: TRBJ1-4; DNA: TGTGCCAGCAGCTTGGCGGCTAGACAGCTCCATGAAAAACTGTTTTTT; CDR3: CASSLAARQLHEKLFF
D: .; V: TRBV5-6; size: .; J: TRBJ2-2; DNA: TGTGCCAGCAGCTTAGGTCCTATTAGCAGGAACACCGGGGAGCTGTTTTTT; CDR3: CASSLGPISRNTGELFF
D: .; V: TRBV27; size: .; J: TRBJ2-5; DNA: TGTGCCAGCAGTCCTCTTAAAAAGACCTCTCACCAAGAGACCCAGTACTTC; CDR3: CASSPLKKTSHQETQYF
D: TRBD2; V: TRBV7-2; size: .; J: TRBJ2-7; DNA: TGTGCCAGCAGCTTACTAGCGGGAGTGTACGAGCAGTACTTC; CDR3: CASSLLAGVYEQYF
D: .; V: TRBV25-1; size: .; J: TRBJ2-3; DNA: TGTGCCAGCAGTGAACCGCGCGGGGATACGCAGTATTTT; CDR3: CASSEPRGDTQYF
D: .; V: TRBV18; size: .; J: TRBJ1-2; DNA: TGTGCCAGCTCATCCGACAGCACCTATGGCTACACCTTC; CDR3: CASSSDSTYGYTF
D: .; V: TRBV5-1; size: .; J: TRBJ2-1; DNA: TGCGCCAGCAGCCTCTCCCCAGGGGACGAGCAGTTCTTC; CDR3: CASSLSPGDEQFF
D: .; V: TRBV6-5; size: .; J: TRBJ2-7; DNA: TGTGCCAGCAGACCCGACGGAGGTACCTACGAGCAGTACTTC; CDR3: CASRPDGGTYEQYF
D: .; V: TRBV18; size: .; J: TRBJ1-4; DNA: TGTGCCAGCTCACCAGAGACAGGACCTGAAAAACTGTTTTTT; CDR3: CASSPETGPEKLFF
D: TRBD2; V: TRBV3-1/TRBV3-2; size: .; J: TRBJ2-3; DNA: TGTGCCAGCAGCCTAGGTCGCGGGAGGACCTGGAGCACAGATACGCAGTATTTT; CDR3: CASSLGRGRTWSTDTQYF
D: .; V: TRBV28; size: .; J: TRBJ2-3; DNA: TGTGCCAGCAGTTTGGTTACTAGTGGGCACACAGATACGCAGTATTTT; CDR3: CASSLVTSGHTDTQYF
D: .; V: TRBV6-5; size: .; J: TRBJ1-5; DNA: TGTGCCAGCAGACAGGAGGCAGCGGGCAATCAGCCCCAGCATTTT; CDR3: CASRQEAAGNQPQHF
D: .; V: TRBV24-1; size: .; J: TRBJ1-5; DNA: TGTGCCACCAGTGATTTAAGCAGGACAGATCAGCCCCAGCATTTT; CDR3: CATSDLSRTDQPQHF
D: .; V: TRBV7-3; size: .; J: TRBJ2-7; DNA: TGTGCCAGCAGCTTAACGACCGGGGGAGTGTACGAGCAGTACTTC; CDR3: CASSLTTGGVYEQYF
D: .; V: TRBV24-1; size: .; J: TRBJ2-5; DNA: TGTGCCACCAGTGATAACGGACGGCGGGGTTCTCAAGAGACCCAGTACTTC; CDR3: CATSDNGRRGSQETQYF
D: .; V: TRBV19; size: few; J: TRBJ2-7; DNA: TGTGCCAGTAGTATCATAGTAGCACCGCTCTACGAGCAGTACTTC; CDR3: CASSIIVAPLYEQYF
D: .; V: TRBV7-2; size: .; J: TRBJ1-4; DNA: TGTGCCAGCAGTGGGTTGGCAGGTCTTAATGAAAAACTGTTTTTT; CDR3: CASSGLAGLNEKLFF
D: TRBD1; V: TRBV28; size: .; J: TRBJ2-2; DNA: TGTGCCAGCAGTAGACAGGGGGCGCAGACCGGGGAGCTGTTTTTT; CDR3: CASSRQGAQTGELFF
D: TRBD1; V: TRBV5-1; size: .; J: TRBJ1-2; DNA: TGCGCCAGCAGCTTGGGACAGGGGAGAGGCTACACCTTC; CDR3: CASSLGQGRGYTF
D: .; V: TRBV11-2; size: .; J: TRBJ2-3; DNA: TGTGCCAGCAGCTTAGGTACAGGCAGAAGCACAGATACGCAGTATTTT; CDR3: CASSLGTGRSTDTQYF
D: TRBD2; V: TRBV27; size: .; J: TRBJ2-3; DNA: TGTGCCAGCAGTTTGGGACTAGCGGGAGATACGCAGTATTTT; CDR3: CASSLGLAGDTQYF
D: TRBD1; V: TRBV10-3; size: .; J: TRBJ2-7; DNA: TGTGCCATCGCTACAGACAGGGGCGAGCAGTACTTC; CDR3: CAIATDRGEQYF
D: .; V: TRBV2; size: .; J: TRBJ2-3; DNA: TGTGCCAGCAGTGAATGGCGGACTTCAGATACGCAGTATTTT; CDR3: CASSEWRTSDTQYF
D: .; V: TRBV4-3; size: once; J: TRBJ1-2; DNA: TGCGCCAGCAGCCCCTCGGCGGGGGGCTCCTATGGCTACACCTTC; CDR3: CASSPSAGGSYGYTF
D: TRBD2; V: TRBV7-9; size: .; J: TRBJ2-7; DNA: TGTGCCAGCAGCTTGAGAAAGACTAGCGGAGCCTACGAGCAGTACTTC; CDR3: CASSLRKTSGAYEQYF